Listed here is a single T cell receptor (beta chain). Data came from immunoSEQ multiplex PCR; TCRdb stores just in-frame clones and leaves some out. The table lists around 120,000 clones, more than 85% of them singletons. The V gene's germline CDR1 is LNHDA and CDR2 SQIVND (reference sequence). With V trimmed by 1 base and J by 10 bases, 7 bases remained unmatched. The CDR3 runs to 17 residues. The data are from a study of T cell responses to AZD1222 COVID-19 vaccine. The specimen was peripheral blood, collected on day 0 of AZD1222 vaccination. The origin of this receptor is an adult in good health. The V gene is TRBV19, the J gene TRBJ2-1; 16 bases match TRBD2. Written as DNA, the CDR3 is TGTGCCAGTAGTATAGGTCTGGGACTAGCGGGAGGGGGAGAGCAGTTCTTC. This codes for CASSIGLGLAGGGEQFF.